This T cell receptor beta chain came from a study of Tregs in tolerant kidney transplant recipients. Findings of the study overall: Some patients' samples used different primers over time, so nucleotide sequences weren't comparable.

V was pared by 6 bases and J by 5 bases, with 17 bases between. Looked up from germline, CDR1 is LNHDA and CDR2 is SQIVND (reference sequence). This CDR3 is 14 amino acids long. The repertoire was sequenced with immunoSEQ multiplex PCR; TCRdb's copy has only in-frame clones and lacks some. Of 95,000 to 120,000 clones detected, 90% appear once; the ten largest clones hold more than 0.3%. Notes on this clone: Its antigen is not identified.

The V and J genes are TRBV19 and TRBJ2-7; possibly TRBD2 for D (6 bases). This receptor was identified in a human donor who received a combined kidney and bone marrow transplant. The specimen comprised CD4+ T cells from blood, sampled before the transplant. CDR3 residues: CASSRGSGENEQYF. DNA of the CDR3: TGTGCCAGTAGCCGTGGTAGCGGAGAAAACGAGCAGTACTTC.